Below, 20 T cell receptor beta chains from the same sample are listed, as sequenced in a study of a mutant IDH1 vaccine in newly diagnosed glioma. The antigens of these receptors remain unknown. Time point indicated: week 5, during vaccination. Each dose delivered 300 ug of mutant IDH1 20-mer peptide subcutaneously with imiquimod. The repertoire was sequenced with immunoSEQ multiplex PCR; TCRdb's copy has only in-frame clones and lacks some. Of around 30,000 clones listed, roughly 56% are singletons. Sequences were derived from PBMCs, sampled from a glioma patient whose treatment included an IDH1 peptide vaccine. These receptors came from a woman aged 18-29 years with glioma.

This clone was detected only a few times. The chain joins TRBV19 to TRBJ2-7; D possibly corresponds to TRBD2 (6 bases). Germline V lookup: CDR1 LNHDA, CDR2 SQIVND (reference sequence). This CDR3 spans 16 amino acids. V was clipped by 3 bases and J by 2 bases, with 17 bases between them. The CDR3 DNA reads TGTGCCAGTAGTATGAAGTTAAGGGGAGGTGCCTACGAGCAGTACTTC. Translated, it gives CASSMKLRGGAYEQYF. The full variable domain, in which reference TRBV19 and TRBJ2-7 provide the parts outside the CDR3, is DGGITQSPKYLFRKEGQNVTLSCEQNLNHDAMYWYRQDPGQGLRLIYYSQIVNDFQKGDIAEGYSVSREKKESFPLTVTSAQKNPTAFYLCASSMKLRGGAYEQYFGPGTRLTVT.

This clone was seen a handful of times. The chain recombines TRBV5-1 with TRBJ2-5, with D uncertain. CDR1 and CDR2 from the germline V gene are SGHRS and YFSETQ. CDR3 length equals 13 residues. V was trimmed by 1 base and J by 2 bases, leaving 6 bases between them. The DNA of the CDR3 is TGCGCCAGCAGCTTGTACGGGCAAGAGACCCAGTACTTC. Translating gives CASSLYGQETQYF. Drawing the rest from reference TRBV5-1 and TRBJ2-5, the complete variable domain is KAGVTQTPRYLIKTRGQQVTLSCSPISGHRSVSWYQQTPGQGLQFLFEYFSETQRNKGNFPGRFSGRQFSNSRSEMNVSTLELGDSALYLCASSLYGQETQYFGPGTRLLVL.

The chain joins TRBV9 to TRBJ2-1; 9 bases are shared with TRBD2. CDR3 size: 20 residues. V dropped 4 bases and J dropped 5; count of bases not matched to a gene: 22. Germline-derived CDR1 and CDR2 are SGDLS and YYNGEE. CDR3 DNA: TGTGCCAGCAGCTCAAGTACAGGTGGCGGGAGGGTCGTCGGGGACAATGAGCAGTTCTTC. This gives the protein CASSSSTGGGRVVGDNEQFF.

The chain uses TRBV7-6 and TRBJ1-1; 9 bases are a match to TRBD1. This CDR3 is 14 amino acids long. Germline CDR1 reads SGHVS; CDR2 reads FNYEAQ. Trimming removed 3 bases from V and 5 bases from J; junction bases left unmatched: 4. The CDR3 DNA sequence: TGTGCCAGCAGCTTTGGACAGGGGAGTACTGAAGCTTTCTTT. Its translation is CASSFGQGSTEAFF.

The CDR3 here is CAISETAVSGNTIYF. The CDR3 nucleotides are TGTGCCATCAGTGAAACGGCAGTCTCTGGAAACACCATATATTTT. The J gene is TRBJ1-3, the V gene TRBV10-3; D remains ambiguous. V was pared by 3 bases and J by 0 bases, with 9 bases between. The CDR3 consists of 15 residues. Germline CDR1 ENHRY, CDR2 SYGVKD.

V and J are TRBV7-9 and TRBJ1-2, with 8 bases fitting TRBD1. The ends lost 5 bases at V and 10 bases at J; junction bases unmatched: 6. The CDR3 totals 12 residues. Germline V lookup: CDR1 SEHNR, CDR2 FQNEAQ (reference sequence). In nucleotides, the CDR3 is TGTGCCAGCAGCCCGACAGGGGTGGCCTACACCTTC. Its translation is CASSPTGVAYTF.

The chain combines TRBV6-6 with TRBJ1-1; 10 bases fit TRBD1. Germline CDR1 is MNHNY and CDR2 is SVGAGI (reference sequence). CDR3 length: 16 residues. V shed 8 bases, J shed 0 bases, and the junction held 9 bases outside the gene matches. CDR3 in amino acids: CASPGRDRGMNTEAFF. The CDR3 bases are TGTGCCAGCCCGGGTAGGGACAGGGGTATGAACACTGAAGCTTTCTTT.

J is TRBJ2-7 and V is TRBV27, with D unresolved. Germline V gene sequence: CDR1 MNHEY, CDR2 SMNVEV (reference sequence). The CDR3 has 14 residues. V dropped 2 bases and J dropped 3 bases, with 11 bases sitting between them. CDR3 DNA: TGTGCCAGCAGTTTAGGTATAGCTGGCTACGAGCAGTACTTC. The encoded protein is CASSLGIAGYEQYF.

J is TRBJ1-1 and V is TRBV6-5, with a possible D match to TRBD1 (6 bases). Trimming stripped 0 bases from V and 4 bases from J, with 9 bases between. Germline-derived CDR1 and CDR2 are MNHEY and SVGAGI. The length of the CDR3 is 14 residues. CDR3 protein: CASSYSLQGTEAFF. The CDR3 DNA sequence: TGTGCCAGCAGTTACTCTTTACAGGGCACTGAAGCTTTCTTT.

The rearrangement links TRBV7-6 to TRBJ2-6; 10 bases map to TRBD1. Germline-derived CDR1 and CDR2 are SGHVS and FNYEAQ. V dropped 3 bases and J dropped 3; count of bases not matched to a gene: 11. This CDR3 comprises 19 residues. CDR3 bases: TGTGCCAGCAGCTTTATGGTCGGGACAGGGGCGTATGGGGCCAACGTCCTGACTTTC. This translates into CASSFMVGTGAYGANVLTF.

This clone has more than one count but fewer than ten. The J gene is TRBJ1-1, the V gene TRBV5-1; D may be TRBD1 (5 bases). Trimming pared 4 bases from V and 8 bases from J, leaving 15 bases between. This CDR3 spans 13 amino acids. Germline V gene lookup returns CDR1 SGHRS and CDR2 YFSETQ. The CDR3 DNA is TGCGCCAGCAGCCGGGGGGTAGGGATGGAAGCTTTCTTT. It encodes CASSRGVGMEAFF.

The CDR3 DNA follows: TGTGCCAGCAGCCCCGTCTACGATGGTGGCGGCACTGAAGCTTTCTTT. Translation: CASSPVYDGGGTEAFF. This chain links TRBV28 with TRBJ1-1, with D unresolved. CDR1 and CDR2 (germline): MDHEN, SYDVKM. Trimming pared 6 bases from V and 4 bases from J, leaving 21 bases between. The CDR3 is made up of 16 amino acids.

CDR3 amino acids: CASSITGSRTEAFF. The CDR3 DNA is TGTGCCAGCAGTATAACAGGGTCACGGACTGAAGCTTTCTTT. The chain joins TRBV25-1 to TRBJ1-1; a possible D gene is TRBD1 (6 bases). Germline loops: CDR1 MGHDK, CDR2 SYGVNS. The V gene lost 5 bases and the J gene lost 5 bases, with 15 bases spanning the gap. CDR3 length: 14 amino acids.

This clone was seen more than once but under ten times. V usage is TRBV5-6 and J usage is TRBJ2-1; D gene unclear. Trimming pared 4 bases from V and 5 bases from J, leaving 16 bases between. This CDR3 is built from 15 residues. CDR1 SGHDT and CDR2 YYEEEE come from the germline V gene. The CDR3 here is CASSPVMRKNNEQFF. The DNA for the CDR3 is TGTGCCAGCAGCCCCGTGATGAGGAAAAACAATGAGCAGTTCTTC.

This clone was seen more than once but under ten times. This chain joins TRBV7-2 and TRBJ2-1, with D uncertain. Trimming left V 0 bases short and J 9 bases short, with 18 bases between. Germline CDR1 reads SGHTA; CDR2 reads FQGNSA. The CDR3 totals 16 residues. CDR3 sequence reads: CASSLASKQLLGEQFF. Written as DNA, the CDR3 is TGTGCCAGCAGCTTAGCGTCCAAGCAATTGTTGGGTGAGCAGTTCTTC.

This clone was detected only a few times. V usage is TRBV29-1 and J usage is TRBJ2-5, with D hard to call. The germline CDR1 and CDR2 sequences are SQVTM and ANQGSEA. The CDR3 contains 13 residues. Trimming shortened V by 2 bases and J by 5 bases, and 12 bases separated the two germline ends. CDR3 bases: TGCAGCGTTGAAAGGGCCCCCCGGGAGACCCAGTACTTC. Translation gives CSVERAPRETQYF.

V is TRBV5-1 and J is TRBJ2-2, with D tentatively TRBD2 (6 bases). Trimming removed 5 bases at V and 3 bases at J, with 14 bases between. The germline V gene encodes CDR1 SGHRS and CDR2 YFSETQ. The CDR3 is 15 amino acids. CDR3 sequence reads: CASSYGGAYTGELFF. CDR3 sequence (DNA): TGCGCCAGCAGTTACGGCGGGGCGTACACCGGGGAGCTGTTTTTT.

This chain links TRBV6-6 with TRBJ2-7, with 11 bases lining up with TRBD2. J was trimmed by 5 bases and V by 4 bases; bases with no gene match: 7. The CDR3 totals 15 residues. CDR1 and CDR2 (germline): MNHNY, SVGAGI (reference sequence). The chain's CDR3 is CASSFTSGGVDEQYF. CDR3 bases: TGTGCCAGCAGTTTTACTAGCGGGGGTGTGGACGAGCAGTACTTC.

V usage is TRBV4-2 and J usage is TRBJ1-3; D uncertain. V was pared by 1 base and J by 0 bases, with 7 bases between. This CDR3 comprises 15 residues. Germline assignment: CDR1 LGHNA and CDR2 YNFKEQ. Here the CDR3 DNA reads TGTGCCAGCAGCCAAGTATGGGTCTCTGGAAACACCATATATTTT. As protein: CASSQVWVSGNTIYF.

This clone was counted between two and nine times. This chain connects TRBV7-2 to TRBJ2-7, with 12 bases lining up with TRBD2. With 5 bases clipped from V and 0 bases from J, the junction kept 2 bases outside the gene matches. Germline CDR1 and CDR2: SGHTA and FQGNSA. The CDR3 extends over 15 amino acids. The CDR3 DNA reads as TGTGCCAGCAGCGTACTAGCGGGAGGCTCCTACGAGCAGTACTTC. This gives the protein CASSVLAGGSYEQYF.